This paragraph reports one TCR beta chain. Study members were between roughly 18 and 100 years old and lived in over 20 US regions. Those designated as exposed participants met a COVID-19 case within 2 weeks before study entry. Method: immunoSEQ multiplex PCR; TCRdb's copy keeps in-frame clones and lacks some. The sample lists a few hundred thousand clones; around nine tenths were seen once. This sample is part of a study of blood T cell repertoires in COVID-19. At the level of the study: Sites in the United States, Italy and Spain provided acute and convalescent COVID-19 samples.

The V segment lost 7 bases and the J segment 0 bases; nucleotides outside the gene matches: 15. CDR1 and CDR2 (germline): LGHDT, YNNKEL (reference sequence). The CDR3 runs 18 residues. Sequenced input: PBMCs or T cells enriched from blood (not recorded which). The genes are TRBV3-1 (or the pseudogene TRBV3-2) and TRBJ2-1, with TRBD2 identical over 7 bases. The origin of this receptor is a young woman who had been exposed to COVID-19. In DNA, the CDR3 is TGTGCCAGCATCACAAGGGGTCCCGGGAGGAGCTCCTACAATGAGCAGTTCTTC. It yields the protein CASITRGPGRSSYNEQFF.